These T cell receptor beta chains were read from a single sample in a study of cytomegalovirus exposure and HLA in healthy donors. The table came from immunoSEQ multiplex PCR; TCRdb's copy has only in-frame clones and leaves some out. The repertoire includes around 64,000 clones, over 60% of them detected once, and approximately 3% sits in the top ten. Sequencing input: PBMCs. The receptor set was obtained from a woman aged 50 to 60 in good health and CMV-seronegative. Each CDR3 is given with its conserved first and last residue. A D gene is named only where the DNA matches it firmly. Clone size is shown for a subset of rows, as once, few, many or a class of expanded clone.

NA,NA,TRBJ2-1,16,TRBV4-2,CASSQVGSGGGDEQFF,TGTGCCAGCAGCCAAGTAGGTAGCGGAGGAGGTGATGAGCAGTTCTTC
NA,TRBD2,TRBJ2-1,13,TRBV7-3,CASSSPGGNEQFF,TGTGCCAGCAGCTCCCCGGGGGGCAATGAGCAGTTCTTC
NA,NA,TRBJ2-6,16,TRBV6-6,CASSYSRTAGANVLTF,TGTGCCAGCAGTTACTCTCGGACAGCTGGGGCCAACGTCCTGACTTTC
NA,NA,TRBJ1-1,14,TRBV2,CASSESTVNTEAFF,TGTGCCAGCAGCGAGAGCACAGTGAACACTGAAGCTTTCTTT
NA,NA,TRBJ2-6,14,TRBV5-1,CASNDNPRANVLTF,TGCGCCAGCAACGACAATCCTAGGGCCAACGTCCTGACTTTC
NA,TRBD1,TRBJ1-5,14,TRBV28,CASSPRTGVQPQHF,TGTGCCAGCAGTCCGAGGACAGGGGTTCAGCCCCAGCATTTT
NA,NA,TRBJ2-5,13,TRBV13,CASRPRGQETQYF,TGTGCCAGCAGGCCCAGGGGACAAGAGACCCAGTACTTC
NA,NA,TRBJ1-5,13,TRBV7-2,CASSSRHGQPQHF,TGTGCCAGCAGCTCGAGGCACGGTCAGCCCCAGCATTTT
NA,NA,TRBJ2-1,11,TRBV20-1,CSARVISEQFF,TGCAGTGCTAGAGTAATTTCTGAGCAGTTCTTC
NA,TRBD2,TRBJ2-1,16,TRBV10-1,CASSESAGGPRNEQFF,TGCGCCAGCAGTGAGTCTGCGGGAGGGCCAAGAAATGAGCAGTTCTTC
NA,NA,TRBJ1-1,13,TRBV6-5,CASTRHRNTEAFF,TGTGCCAGCACCCGACACCGGAACACTGAAGCTTTCTTT
many,TRBD2,TRBJ2-2,15,TRBV7-3,CASSRAGLNTGELFF,TGTGCCAGCAGCCGAGCGGGATTGAACACCGGGGAGCTGTTTTTT
NA,TRBD1,TRBJ1-2,16,TRBV15,CATSRGKTQGGYGYTF,TGTGCCACCAGCAGGGGAAAAACTCAGGGGGGCTATGGCTACACCTTC
NA,NA,TRBJ2-7,14,TRBV28,CASSFGGPNREQYF,TGTGCCAGCAGTTTTGGAGGCCCAAACCGCGAGCAGTACTTC
once,TRBD1,TRBJ2-2,13,TRBV29-1,CSVRGRGTGELFF,TGCAGCGTGAGGGGGCGAGGCACCGGGGAGCTGTTTTTT
few,NA,TRBJ1-4,16,TRBV27,CASRWRQEATNEKLFF,TGTGCCAGCAGGTGGCGACAGGAAGCAACTAATGAAAAACTGTTTTTT
NA,TRBD1,TRBJ1-5,15,TRBV28,CASSSTGGSNQPQHF,TGTGCCAGCAGCTCGACAGGGGGCTCTAATCAGCCCCAGCATTTT
NA,TRBD1,TRBJ1-2,12,TRBV29-1,CSVAQGLGGYTF,TGCAGCGTTGCACAGGGGTTAGGTGGCTACACCTTC
NA,NA,TRBJ1-1,14,TRBV19,CASSIFTGRAEAFF,TGTGCCAGTAGTATATTTACCGGGCGGGCTGAAGCTTTCTTT
few,NA,TRBJ2-5,16,TRBV13,CASSMNRALGRETQYF,TGTGCCAGCAGCATGAACAGGGCCCTCGGGAGGGAGACCCAGTACTTC
NA,NA,TRBJ1-2,13,TRBV28,CASSLGPNYGYTF,TGTGCCAGCAGTTTAGGGCCTAACTATGGCTACACCTTC
once,NA,TRBJ1-5,14,TRBV2,CASSDGRGAGVQHF,TGTGCCAGCAGTGATGGACGGGGGGCGGGGGTCCAGCATTTT
NA,TRBD1,TRBJ2-7,15,TRBV4-2,CASSQQGGAGYEQYF,TGTGCCAGCAGCCAGCAAGGGGGCGCTGGGTACGAGCAGTACTTC
NA,NA,TRBJ1-1,14,TRBV7-2,CASSLGRKNTEAFF,TGTGCCAGCAGCTTGGGCAGAAAGAACACTGAAGCTTTCTTT
NA,NA,TRBJ1-5,17,TRBV4-1,CASSPTLNTGAGGPQHF,TGCGCCAGCAGTCCTACCCTCAATACCGGGGCCGGGGGGCCCCAGCATTTT
few,NA,TRBJ2-3,16,TRBV9,CASSVEGLPRTDTQYF,TGTGCCAGCAGCGTAGAGGGGCTACCCCGCACAGATACGCAGTATTTT
NA,TRBD1,TRBJ2-2,16,TRBV6-5,CASSYDGQGVTGELFF,TGTGCCAGCAGTTACGATGGACAGGGCGTCACCGGGGAGCTGTTTTTT
NA,NA,TRBJ2-7,16,TRBV2,CASSAGLGRGSYEQYF,TGTGCCAGCAGTGCGGGGTTGGGCAGGGGAAGCTACGAGCAGTACTTC
NA,TRBD1,TRBJ1-5,16,TRBV6-1,CASSEAQWDRDQPQHF,TGTGCCAGCAGTGAAGCGCAGTGGGACAGGGATCAGCCCCAGCATTTT
NA,TRBD1,TRBJ1-2,15,TRBV27,CASRPTTGKLLGYTF,TGTGCCAGCAGACCCACGACAGGGAAACTATTGGGCTACACCTTC
few,TRBD1,TRBJ1-6,14,TRBV5-4,CASSWDRGNSPLHF,TGTGCCAGCAGCTGGGACAGGGGTAATTCACCCCTCCACTTT